The 14 T cell receptor beta chains below come from one sample, sequenced in a study of regulatory T cells in long-lasting Graves disease (TCRdb year 2021). The sample's time point label is to be understood as: persistent/refractory GD, antithyroid drugs over 5 years with positive TRAb. For both TCR sequencing and RNA sequencing, RNA was extracted from PBMCs in TRIzol. The library was prepared using multiplex PCR. Sequencing took place on an Illumina HiSeq 4000. TCR beta libraries were built with iRepertoire HTBI primers and Arm-PCR amplification of CDR3 regions. The raw public reads went through TCRdb reprocessing: fastp at Q25, MiXCR clone calling, in-frame beta chains kept. Every distinct CDR3 protein forms one entry, paired with its most common genes and DNA. The sample table lists hundreds of thousands of distinct CDR3 sequences, 20% of them with a count of one. The biggest ten clones account for around 20% of the sample.

The sequenced sample was peripheral blood mononuclear cells (PBMCs), obtained when the disease was refractory, from a patient treated with antithyroid drugs. The receptors here all came from a female donor with Graves disease.

This clonotype was recorded at least ten times. The gene calls are TRBV7-2 and TRBJ2-5; tentative D call: TRBD1 (7 bases). This CDR3 is built from 17 residues. V was shortened by 5 bases and J by 5 bases, with 24 bases between the two germline ends. Germline CDR1 reads SGHTA; CDR2 reads FQGNSA. CDR3 sequence reads: CASSNVVGTAGRETQYF. The CDR3 DNA reads TGTGCCAGCAGCAATGTGGTTGGGACAGCGGGCCGTGAGACCCAGTACTTC.

This clonotype has a handful of counts. The V call is TRBV7-3, the J call TRBJ1-2, with D perhaps matching TRBD1 (5 bases). Per the germline V gene, CDR1 is SGHTA and CDR2 is FQGTGA. This CDR3 contains 13 residues. V lost 5 bases and J lost 4, with 11 bases in between. The CDR3, as DNA: TGTGCCAGCAGCCAATACGACAGCTATGGCTACACCTTC. It codes for CASSQYDSYGYTF.

This clonotype was observed many times. The chain is built from TRBV28 and TRBJ2-7; perhaps D is TRBD1 or TRBD2 (6 bases each). This CDR3 has 15 residues. The V gene's germline CDR1 is MDHEN and CDR2 SYDVKM. V was shortened by 4 bases and J by 6 bases, with 19 bases between the two germline ends. CDR3 bases: TGTGCCAGCAGTTCCTCGGGACTGGGGGCAGGCGAGCAGTACTTC. Amino acid sequence: CASSSSGLGAGEQYF.

Many counts were recorded for this clonotype. The V and J genes are TRBV2 and TRBJ2-7; 10 positions agree with TRBD2. The trim removed 6 bases at V and 7 bases at J, leaving 6 bases unmatched. Germline V gives CDR1 SNHLY, CDR2 FYNNEI. The CDR3 sequence is 13 residues long. The CDR3 sequence is CASRSLAGEEQYF. The CDR3 nucleotides read TGTGCCAGCAGGTCGCTAGCGGGAGAAGAGCAGTACTTC. Together with reference TRBV2 and TRBJ2-7, the CDR3 gives the full variable domain: EPEVTQTPSHQVTQMGQEVILRCVPISNHLYFYWYRQILGQKVEFLVSFYNNEISEKSEIFDDQFSVERPDGSNFTLKIRSTKLEDSAMYFCASRSLAGEEQYFGPGTRLTVT.

The gene calls are TRBV7-9 and TRBJ2-5, with 9 bases lining up with TRBD1. The V gene's germline CDR1 is SEHNR and CDR2 FQNEAQ (reference sequence). The V and J ends lost 5 bases and 2 bases, in that order; junction bases with no gene match: 15. This CDR3 is 18 amino acids long. The CDR3 coding sequence is TGTGCCAGCAGCCAGAGATTATGGGACAGGGCGCTACAAGAGACCCAGTACTTC. Translating gives CASSQRLWDRALQETQYF.

Note on this clonotype: Just one base apart from a much larger clone, this may be a read error. V and J are TRBV7-2 and TRBJ2-6; the D is unclear. Germline V CDR1 and CDR2: SGHTA, FQGNSA. The V end lost 11 bases, the J end lost 0 bases, and 14 bases lay between the germline ends. CDR3 length: 15 amino acids. The CDR3 reads CAVKASGSGANVLTF. The CDR3 DNA reads as TGTGCCGTAAAAGCCTCAGGCTCTGGGGCCAACGTCCTGACTTTC.

There are many counts of this clonotype. The rearrangement joins TRBV12-3 or TRBV12-4 to TRBJ1-1; D gene unclear. The CDR3 sequence is 14 residues long. Trimming removed 8 bases at V and 4 bases at J, with 17 bases between. For the CDR3, the DNA is TGTGCCAGCGAGGCCGGCCAGGCGGGCACTGAAGCTTTCTTT. Translation gives CASEAGQAGTEAFF.

This clonotype came up many times. V usage is TRBV27 and J usage is TRBJ2-7; the match to TRBD1 covers 7 bases. Losses at the gene ends were 3 bases for V and 2 bases for J; bases not matched to a gene: 7. The CDR3 is made up of 15 amino acids. CDR1 and CDR2 from the germline V gene are MNHEY and SMNVEV (reference sequence). CDR3 amino acids: CASSFKPGGTYEQYF. DNA of the CDR3: TGTGCCAGCAGTTTTAAGCCAGGGGGAACCTACGAGCAGTACTTC.

This clonotype occurred a few times. CDR3 sequence: CSAPPRPSTDTQYF. The CDR3, as DNA: TGCAGTGCTCCCCCCAGGCCTAGCACAGATACGCAGTATTTT. The gene calls are TRBV20-1 and TRBJ2-3; D gene uncertain. Germline V gives CDR1 DFQATT, CDR2 SNEGSKA (reference sequence). This CDR3 is built from 14 residues. The ends were cut back, 5 bases at V and 0 bases at J, with 12 bases in the middle.

The chain links TRBV6-2 or TRBV6-3 to TRBJ2-4, with TRBD2 matching 12 bases. The CDR3 loop spans 15 amino acids. CDR1 is MNHEY and CDR2 is SVGEGT in the germline V gene. V shed 3 bases, J shed 5 bases, and the junction held 2 bases outside the gene matches. The CDR3 is CASSYPSGRENIQYF. As DNA, the CDR3 is TGTGCCAGCAGTTATCCTAGCGGGAGGGAAAACATTCAGTACTTC.

The rearrangement uses TRBV14 and TRBJ2-7; D might be TRBD2 (6 bases). Germline V lookup: CDR1 SGHDN, CDR2 FVKESK. The germline V and J ends were trimmed by 5 bases and 2 bases, with 13 bases remaining between them. The CDR3 totals 14 residues. CDR3 loop: CASSARDSAYEQYF. Here the CDR3 DNA reads TGTGCCAGCAGCGCCCGGGACTCCGCCTACGAGCAGTACTTC.

This clonotype was counted only a few times. The J gene is TRBJ2-2, the V gene TRBV5-1; 12 bases align to TRBD2. Germline-derived CDR1 and CDR2 are SGHRS and YFSETQ. The CDR3 covers 15 residues. Unmatched junction bases numbered 7, after V lost 7 bases and J lost 6 bases. The CDR3 nucleotides read TGCGCCAGCTCAGAGACTAGCGGGAGACCCGGGGAGCTGTTTTTT. Translation: CASSETSGRPGELFF.

The sample holds many counts of this clonotype. The gene calls are TRBV20-1 and TRBJ1-1, with D perhaps TRBD1 (6 bases). Trimming cost V 3 bases and J 0 bases, with 14 bases left between them. The CDR3 spans 15 residues. Germline V gene sequence: CDR1 DFQATT, CDR2 SNEGSKA (reference sequence). The CDR3 reads CSASGGGGVNTEAFF. The DNA for the CDR3 is TGCAGTGCTAGTGGGGGGGGGGGCGTGAACACTGAAGCTTTCTTT.

J is TRBJ1-4 and V is TRBV4-3; TRBD1 might be the D (6 bases). The CDR3 spans 16 residues. Germline CDR1 reads LGHNA; CDR2 reads YSLEER. The V end was cut by 0 bases, the J end by 4 bases, with 12 bases between. The CDR3 coding sequence is TGCGCCAGCAGCCAAGATCTAGGCAGGGGTAATGAAAAACTGTTTTTT. It codes for CASSQDLGRGNEKLFF.